This is a list of T cell receptor beta chains from one sample in a study of T-cell memory formation after mild COVID-19. TCRdb re-derived calls from the 5' RACE reads in MiXCR, one entry per CDR3 protein. Found here are over 500,000 distinct CDR3 sequences, roughly 17% of them singletons; the top ten hold roughly 7.7%. The sample was PBMCs or a T cell subset sorted from them (not recorded which). The receptor source for this set is an adult woman who had mild COVID-19 (a few samples of this study predate the infection). Cell type and time point are not known. The CDR3 runs from the conserved cysteine through the conserved F or W. The order of the fields is clone size, V gene, CDR3 protein. Only some rows state a clone size, as once, few, many or a class for expanded clones.

. TRBV5-1 CASSLGPGQGTEAFF
few TRBV30 CAWSPIGTAAIEKLFF
few TRBV19 CASSSAPGGMSSYNEQFF
few TRBV12-3/TRBV12-4 CASRPGTDRGEQFF
few TRBV6-2/TRBV6-3 CASSRTPRTPYEQYF
. TRBV12-3/TRBV12-4 CASSFTVAEKLFF
few TRBV7-2 CASSSRTGLGETQYF
. TRBV7-9 CASSLSPGMTGELFF
. TRBV11-2 CASSLVPGTGELFF
few TRBV5-1 CASSLADISHLTETQYF
. TRBV19 CASSMDRPPYYEQYF
. TRBV20-1 CSATTGNEQYF
. TRBV5-6 CASSLGPPTGVIQPQHF
. TRBV2 CASKREGLETQYF
. TRBV6-5 CASSYSGGGLYEQYF
. TRBV5-1 CASSPGENTGELFF
few TRBV2 CASSGGQGAQPQHF
many TRBV5-1 CASSLVGSGGGNEQFF
. TRBV2 CASSVGPPETQYF
. TRBV6-1 CASRSSGGINEQFF
. TRBV18 CASSPETGGFMNTEAFF
few TRBV4-3 CASSQEAGGGYEQYF
. TRBV28 CASSLLQGNNQPQHF
. TRBV7-2 CASSPTGTRQPQHF
. TRBV7-8 CASSLTGLDTQYF
. TRBV3-1 CASSQLAGGQNEQFF
few TRBV12-3/TRBV12-4 CASSPGLASHEQFF
few TRBV7-6 CASSTPGFLSGAYNEQFF
few TRBV10-3 CAIRGGQNPSNQPQHF
. TRBV10-3 CAISDWTSGTGDTQYF
. TRBV7-3 CASSNHNEQFF
. TRBV24-1 CATRRTGSKGDEQFF
. TRBV5-5 CASRPPDHPDEQFF
few TRBV5-1 CASSPGTGGSRYGNSPLHF
few TRBV6-2/TRBV6-3 CASGGLASYNEQFF
. TRBV5-1 CASSPHTGTGGIYEQYF
. TRBV5-1 CASSLAWNEQFF
. TRBV6-1 CASGLQTANTEAFF
. TRBV7-9 CASRPLAGNTEAFF
few TRBV15 CATSRDPSLSEQFF
. TRBV10-3 CAISAPSGIKSDTQYF
few TRBV20-1 CSARYGSSGANVLTF
few TRBV5-1 CASSVLLAGGLGAYNEQFF
. TRBV7-9 CASSHQGIGTDEQFF
. TRBV5-1 CASSLGELGVSGIDEQFF
few TRBV7-9 CASSPATYAEAFF
. TRBV20-1 CSAEGSYEQYF
. TRBV5-1 CASSSHGQGYSGNTIYF
. TRBV10-3 CAISEGDRLNTEAFF
. TRBV15 CATTGGPQYIQYF
few TRBV30 CAWVGGGGLLEQYF